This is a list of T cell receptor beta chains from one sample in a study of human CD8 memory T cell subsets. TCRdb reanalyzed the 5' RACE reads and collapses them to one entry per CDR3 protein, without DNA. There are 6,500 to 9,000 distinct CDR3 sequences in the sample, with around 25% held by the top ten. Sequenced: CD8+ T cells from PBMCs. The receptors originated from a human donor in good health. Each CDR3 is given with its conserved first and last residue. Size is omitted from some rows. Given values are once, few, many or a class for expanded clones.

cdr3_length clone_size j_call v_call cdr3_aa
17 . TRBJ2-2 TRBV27 CASTLNGAGVGTGELFF
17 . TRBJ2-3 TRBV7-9 CASSPPRGSPSTDTQYF
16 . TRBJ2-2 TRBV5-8 CASSTSTGAGTGELFF
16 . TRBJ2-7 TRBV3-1 CASSQDLWTASYEQYF
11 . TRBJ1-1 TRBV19 CASIYGTEAFF
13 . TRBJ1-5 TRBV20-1 CSARTISNQPQHF
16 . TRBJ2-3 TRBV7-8 CASNNREGDGADTQYF
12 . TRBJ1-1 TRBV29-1 CSVGTANTEAFF
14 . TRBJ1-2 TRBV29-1 CSVEDGEGSRGYTF
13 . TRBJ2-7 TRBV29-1 CSVEQERGYEQYF
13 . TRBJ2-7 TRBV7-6 CASSFGGSIQQYF
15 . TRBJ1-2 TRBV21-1 CASSKVGLTNYGYTF
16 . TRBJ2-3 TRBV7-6 CASSSYRGAGTDTQYF
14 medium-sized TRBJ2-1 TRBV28 CASSPGQNGDEQFF
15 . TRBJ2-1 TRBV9 CASSIPGQGGNEQFF
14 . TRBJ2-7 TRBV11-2 CASSLYSESYEQYF
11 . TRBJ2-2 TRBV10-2 CASSTTGELFF
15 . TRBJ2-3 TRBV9 CASREGTSGADTQYF
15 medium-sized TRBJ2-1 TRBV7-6 CASSLVLEAYNEQFF
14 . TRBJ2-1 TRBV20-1 CSARGEHLYNEQFF
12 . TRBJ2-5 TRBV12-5 CASVMGEETQYF
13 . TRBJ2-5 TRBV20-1 CSASWNFQETQYF
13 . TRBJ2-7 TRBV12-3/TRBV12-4 CASTGTGLNEQYF
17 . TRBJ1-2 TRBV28 CASSLMVSRWDNYGYTF
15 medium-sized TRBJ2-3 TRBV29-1 CSVRMGQGLTDTQYF
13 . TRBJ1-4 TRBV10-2 CASRDRDSEKLFF
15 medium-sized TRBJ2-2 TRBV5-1 CASSLQGADTGELFF
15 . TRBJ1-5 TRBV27 CASSLEGSGVQPQHF
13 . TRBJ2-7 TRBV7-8 CASALGGNYEQYF
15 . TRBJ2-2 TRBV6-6 CASSAPTGVTGELFF
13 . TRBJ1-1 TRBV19 CATRGARNTEAFF
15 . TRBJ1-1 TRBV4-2 CASSQSISGATEAFF
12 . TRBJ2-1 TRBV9 CASSPLHNEQFF
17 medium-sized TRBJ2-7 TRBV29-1 CSVDGPTSGTTNIEQYF
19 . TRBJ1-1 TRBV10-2 CASSEVLGGSGTGGTEAFF
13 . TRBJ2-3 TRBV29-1 CSANRENTDTQYF
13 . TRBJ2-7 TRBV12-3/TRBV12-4 CASRPGGYGEQYF
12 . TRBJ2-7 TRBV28 CASSFTDYEQYF
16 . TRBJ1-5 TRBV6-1 CASSEFDTDSNQPQHF
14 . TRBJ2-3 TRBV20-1 CSAGRDRGTDTQYF
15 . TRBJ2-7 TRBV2 CASSAVTGPPYEQYF
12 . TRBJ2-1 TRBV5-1 CASSLNQREQFF
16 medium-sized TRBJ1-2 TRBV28 CASSLRDPGTIYGYTF
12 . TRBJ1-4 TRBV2 CASSERWEKLFF
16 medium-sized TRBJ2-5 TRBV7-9 CASSSGTSGYQETQYF
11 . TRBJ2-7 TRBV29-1 CSVVLLGEQYF
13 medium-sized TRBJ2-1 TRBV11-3 CASRSRAYNEQFF
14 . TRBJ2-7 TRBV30 CAWSVLTGNNEQYF
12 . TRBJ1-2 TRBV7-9 CASSLTGTGYTF
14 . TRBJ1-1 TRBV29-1 CSLTTQGAGTEAFF
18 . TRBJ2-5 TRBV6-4 CASSDRLAGGFPQETQYF
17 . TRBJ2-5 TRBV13 CASSIRLAGGPQETQYF
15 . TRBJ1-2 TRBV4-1 CASSQDWAVDYGYTF
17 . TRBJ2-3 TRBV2 CASSEVAGGRWTDTQYF
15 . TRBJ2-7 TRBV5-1 CASSLVASGSGEQYF